A selection of T cell receptor beta chains follows, all from one sample in a study of shared clonotypes between healthy human individuals. Measured with immunoSEQ multiplex PCR; TCRdb has only the in-frame clones, and not every one. Here the sample spans about 2.1 million clones, approximately 94% being singletons. Sequencing input: naive CD8+ T cells from PBMCs. These TCRs come from a man between 18 and 29 years old in good health. Some clones in this sample may be carry-over from other donors' samples. The conserved cysteine and the conserved F or W are not part of the CDR3 here.

V gene: TRBV6-5; J gene: TRBJ2-4; CDR3 protein: ASSWLRARDQNIQY
V gene: TRBV7-9; J gene: TRBJ2-3; CDR3 protein: ASSLSVATGANWADTQY
V gene: TRBV2; J gene: TRBJ2-5; CDR3 protein: ASRDGATSVETQY
V gene: TRBV5-6; J gene: TRBJ2-3; CDR3 protein: ASSLWDRALTDTQY
V gene: TRBV14; J gene: TRBJ2-6; CDR3 protein: ASSQLVPSGANVLT
V gene: TRBV4-1; J gene: TRBJ2-1; CDR3 protein: ASSQDSGTVYNEQF
V gene: TRBV2; J gene: TRBJ2-7; CDR3 protein: ASSEGAGGYEQY
V gene: TRBV7-9; J gene: TRBJ2-2; CDR3 protein: ASSLSEYTGELF
V gene: TRBV14; J gene: TRBJ2-1; CDR3 protein: ASSQDPGGAGYEQF
V gene: TRBV30; J gene: TRBJ1-2; CDR3 protein: AWSAEGNQYGYT
V gene: TRBV5-1; J gene: TRBJ2-7; CDR3 protein: ASSLIGSSYEQY
V gene: TRBV6-6; J gene: TRBJ1-2; CDR3 protein: ASSDTGRFGGYT
V gene: TRBV19; J gene: TRBJ2-5; CDR3 protein: ASSSDLEETQY
V gene: TRBV10-3; J gene: TRBJ2-7; CDR3 protein: AIRTSGNAYEQY
V gene: TRBV29-1; J gene: TRBJ2-5; CDR3 protein: SVEGAHNQETQY
V gene: TRBV15; J gene: TRBJ2-2; CDR3 protein: ATSRDSRLNTGELF
V gene: TRBV28; J gene: TRBJ2-7; CDR3 protein: ASSFVRDIFHEQY
V gene: TRBV19; J gene: TRBJ1-4; CDR3 protein: ASFSGRQSF
V gene: TRBV6-6; J gene: TRBJ1-1; CDR3 protein: ASSPSGAGNTEAF
V gene: TRBV10-3; J gene: TRBJ2-7; CDR3 protein: AISEVSAAHEQY
V gene: TRBV11-1; J gene: TRBJ2-7; CDR3 protein: ASSLASTYEQY
V gene: TRBV28; J gene: TRBJ2-6; CDR3 protein: ASNRVGTGANVLT
V gene: TRBV27; J gene: TRBJ1-4; CDR3 protein: ASSPSNEGAWEKLF
V gene: TRBV9; J gene: TRBJ1-1; CDR3 protein: ASSPGAGRATEAF
V gene: TRBV5-4; J gene: TRBJ2-3; CDR3 protein: ASSLKTVLTSYSTDTQY
V gene: TRBV27; J gene: TRBJ1-1; CDR3 protein: ASSLSRANTEAF
V gene: TRBV7-2; J gene: TRBJ2-7; CDR3 protein: ASSFGGAAYEQY